Following are 20 T cell receptor beta chains from one sample sequenced in a study of cytomegalovirus exposure and HLA in healthy donors. PCR involved 60 Vbeta and 13 Jbeta primers. Profiling relied on immunoSEQ multiplex PCR, and the TCRdb table lists in-frame clones only, not all of them. This sample's clone table lists some 140,000 clones. The sample was PBMCs. The receptor set was obtained from a woman in her sixties or seventies in good health and CMV-seronegative.

The V and J genes are TRBV5-1 and TRBJ1-5; no clear D gene. In germline, CDR1 is SGHRS, CDR2 YFSETQ. The CDR3 is 13 amino acids. Trimming pared 4 bases from V and 5 bases from J, leaving 10 bases between. CDR3 in amino acids: CASSLFSDQPQHF. Here the CDR3 DNA reads TGCGCCAGCAGCCTTTTCAGCGATCAGCCCCAGCATTTT.

The chain links TRBV28 to TRBJ2-3; 12 positions match TRBD2. This CDR3 contains 18 residues. From germline, CDR1 is MDHEN and CDR2 SYDVKM. The J segment lost 3 bases and the V segment lost 2 bases, leaving 9 bases of the junction unmatched. CDR3 in DNA: TGTGCCAGCAGTTTAGTGGCTAGCGGGGGGGCCCGAACAGATACGCAGTATTTT. Translated, it gives CASSLVASGGARTDTQYF.

The V gene is TRBV27, the J gene TRBJ1-6; 9 positions agree with TRBD1. The CDR3 runs 14 residues. The V segment lost 3 bases and the J segment 7 bases; nucleotides outside the gene matches: 1. CDR1 and CDR2 (germline): MNHEY, SMNVEV (reference sequence). CDR3 protein: CASSLGTGNSPLHF. CDR3 bases: TGTGCCAGCAGTTTGGGGACAGGGAATTCACCCCTCCACTTT.

V and J are TRBV28 and TRBJ1-3, with D uncertain. The CDR3 is made up of 15 amino acids. The germline CDR1 and CDR2 sequences are MDHEN and SYDVKM. V shed 1 base and J shed 8 bases, with 15 bases lying between them. CDR3 loop: CASSLSRVARDTIYF. The CDR3 DNA sequence: TGTGCCAGCAGTTTATCGAGGGTGGCGAGGGACACCATATATTTT.

The chain couples TRBV5-8 to TRBJ1-2; 8 bases line up with TRBD1. The V gene's germline CDR1 is SGHTS and CDR2 YDEGEE. This CDR3 spans 14 amino acids. Germline trimming cut 4 bases from V and 4 bases from J; bases unmatched to any gene: 6. CDR3 amino acids: CASSPADRGYGYTF. In DNA form, the CDR3 reads TGTGCCAGCAGCCCAGCTGACAGGGGCTATGGCTACACCTTC.

J is TRBJ2-7 and V is TRBV7-9; TRBD1 is a possible D gene (6 bases). The CDR3 runs to 13 residues. Germline CDR1 reads SEHNR; CDR2 reads FQNEAQ (reference sequence). The ends were cut back, 2 bases at V and 5 bases at J, with 10 bases in the middle. The CDR3 coding sequence is TGTGCCAGCAGCTTAAGGGCAGGGGACGAGCAGTACTTC. The encoded protein is CASSLRAGDEQYF.

The chain has TRBV5-4 and TRBJ2-1; D is possibly TRBD1 (6 bases). The CDR3 spans 15 residues. V was cut by 4 bases and J by 0 bases, with 11 bases left in between. Germline-derived CDR1 and CDR2 are SGHNT and YYREEE (reference sequence). The CDR3 loop is CASSRQGNSYNEQFF. The CDR3 DNA sequence: TGTGCCAGCAGCCGGCAGGGGAACTCCTACAATGAGCAGTTCTTC.

The V call is TRBV5-1, the J call TRBJ2-7, with D perhaps TRBD1 (6 bases). The CDR3 is made up of 14 amino acids. Per the germline V gene, CDR1 is SGHRS and CDR2 is YFSETQ. Trimming cost V 3 bases and J 5 bases, with 15 bases left between them. Written as DNA, the CDR3 is TGCGCCAGCAGCTCGAACCCAGGGGCCGACGAGCAGTACTTC. Translation: CASSSNPGADEQYF.

CDR3 amino acids: CASSSSGQGSGYTF. The CDR3 bases are TGTGCCAGCAGTTCCTCAGGACAGGGGAGCGGCTACACCTTC. This chain connects TRBV27 to TRBJ1-2; 9 bases map to TRBD1. Germline CDR1 reads MNHEY; CDR2 reads SMNVEV (reference sequence). The CDR3 loop spans 14 amino acids. With V trimmed by 4 bases and J by 8 bases, 8 bases remained unmatched.

In DNA form, the CDR3 reads TGTGCCAGCAGCGTAGAACAGGCCCCGTATGGCTACACCTTC. Protein: CASSVEQAPYGYTF. The J gene is TRBJ1-2, the V gene TRBV9; TRBD1 is a possible D gene (5 bases). The CDR3 contains 14 residues. V was shortened by 0 bases and J by 5 bases, with 11 bases between the two germline ends. Germline V lookup: CDR1 SGDLS, CDR2 YYNGEE.

This rearrangement joins TRBV28 to TRBJ2-3; TRBD2 is a possible D gene (5 bases). This CDR3 contains 14 residues. The germline CDR1 and CDR2 sequences are MDHEN and SYDVKM. V lost 8 bases and J lost 6, with 18 bases in between. The chain's CDR3 is CASRPGNSVDTQYF. DNA of the CDR3: TGTGCCAGCCGACCGGGAAATAGTGTGGATACGCAGTATTTT. The entire variable domain, with the rest obtained from reference TRBV28 and TRBJ2-3, is as follows: DVKVTQSSRYLVKRTGEKVFLECVQDMDHENMFWYRQDPGLGLRLIYFSYDVKMKEKGDIPEGYSVSREKKERFSLILESASTNQTSMYLCASRPGNSVDTQYFGPGTRLTVL.

The chain combines TRBV21-1 with TRBJ1-1. TRBV21-1 is deemed a pseudogene. The CDR3 has 13 residues. CDR3 region: CASSKSGNTEAFF. For the CDR3, the DNA is TGTGCCAGCAGCAAGAGTGGGAACACTGAAGCTTTCTTT.

The chain combines TRBV5-4 with TRBJ2-1, with 12 bases aligning to TRBD2. Germline trimming cut 0 bases from V and 1 base from J; bases unmatched to any gene: 2. Germline loops: CDR1 SGHNT, CDR2 YYREEE (reference sequence). CDR3 size: 17 residues. CDR3 nucleotides: TGTGCCAGCAGCTTGGGGACTAGCGGGATTTCCTACAATGAGCAGTTCTTC. Translating it yields CASSLGTSGISYNEQFF. Combining the CDR3 with reference TRBV5-4 and TRBJ2-1 gives the whole variable domain ETGVTQSPTHLIKTRGQQVTLRCSSQSGHNTVSWYQQALGQGPQFIFQYYREEENGRGNFPPRFSGLQFPNYSSELNVNALELDDSALYLCASSLGTSGISYNEQFFGPGTRLTVL.

The rearrangement uses TRBV6-1 and TRBJ2-1; 8 nucleotides line up with TRBD2. The J segment lost 9 bases and the V segment lost 7 bases, leaving 11 bases of the junction unmatched. CDR1 and CDR2 (germline): MNHNS, SASEGT. The CDR3 length is 14 residues. CDR3 protein: CASNGGATLAEQFF. DNA of the CDR3: TGTGCCAGCAACGGGGGGGCCACCTTGGCTGAGCAGTTCTTC.

The rearrangement joins TRBV7-8 to TRBJ2-6, with D perhaps TRBD1 (5 bases). Germline-derived CDR1 and CDR2 are SGHVS and FQNEAQ. Trimming removed 4 bases at V and 4 bases at J, with 11 bases between. The CDR3 extends over 15 amino acids. The CDR3: CASSSSGRGANVLTF. The CDR3 DNA reads as TGTGCCAGCAGCTCGTCAGGGCGAGGGGCCAACGTCCTGACTTTC.

The chain combines TRBV4-1 with TRBJ2-7; the match to TRBD1 covers 7 bases. CDR1 and CDR2 from the germline V gene are MGHRA and YSYEKL. V lost 1 base, J lost 5 bases, and 11 bases stayed unmatched. This CDR3 region has 16 residues. For the CDR3, the DNA is TGCGCCAGCAGCCAAGTCGTCGGCAGGGGGAAACACGAGCAGTACTTC. Protein product: CASSQVVGRGKHEQYF.

This chain joins TRBV7-2 and TRBJ1-6; no definite D call. CDR1 and CDR2 from the germline V gene are SGHTA and FQGNSA. Trimming took 3 bases from V and 5 from J, leaving 11 bases between them. The CDR3 loop spans 15 amino acids. The CDR3 region is CASSFSVSDNSPLHF. DNA of the CDR3: TGTGCCAGCAGCTTCTCGGTGTCGGATAATTCACCCCTCCACTTT. The variable domain in full, with the rest retrieved from reference TRBV7-2 and TRBJ1-6, is GAGVSQSPSNKVTEKGKDVELRCDPISGHTALYWYRQSLGQGLEFLIYFQGNSAPDKSGLPSDRFSAERTGGSVSTLTIQRTQQEDSAVYLCASSFSVSDNSPLHFGNGTRLTVT.

The rearrangement links TRBV10-2 to TRBJ2-7; 10 nucleotides align to TRBD2. Germline trimming cut 10 bases from V and 6 bases from J; bases unmatched to any gene: 12. The CDR3 covers 14 residues. Germline V CDR1 and CDR2: WSHSY, SAAADI. In DNA form, the CDR3 reads TGCGCCACTCGACTAGCGGGTGGCCCGGGCGAGCAGTACTTC. Protein product: CATRLAGGPGEQYF.

The gene calls are TRBV18 and TRBJ2-2; no firm D call. This CDR3 is built from 14 residues. Per the germline V gene, CDR1 is KGHSH and CDR2 is LQKENI. V lost 6 bases, J lost 6 bases, and 14 bases lay in between. The CDR3 sequence is CASSPGETPGELFF. For the CDR3, the DNA is TGTGCCAGCTCGCCGGGTGAAACCCCCGGGGAGCTGTTTTTT.

This chain joins TRBV27 and TRBJ1-5, with no clear D. In germline, CDR1 is MNHEY, CDR2 SMNVEV (reference sequence). The CDR3 sequence is 14 residues long. Trimming removed 1 base from V and 4 bases from J, with 8 bases in between. In DNA, the CDR3 is TGTGCCAGCAGTTTATTACGGGGAAATCAGCCCCAGCATTTT. This encodes CASSLLRGNQPQHF.